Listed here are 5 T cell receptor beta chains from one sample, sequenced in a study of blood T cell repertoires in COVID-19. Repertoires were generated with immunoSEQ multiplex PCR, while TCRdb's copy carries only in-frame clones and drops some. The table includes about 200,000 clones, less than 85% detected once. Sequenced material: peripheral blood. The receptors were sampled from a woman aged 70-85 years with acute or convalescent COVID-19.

In nucleotides, the CDR3 is TGTGCCATCAGTGAGGAGGCGGGAGAGGGTGAGCAGTTCTTC. Its protein product is CAISEEAGEGEQFF. The rearrangement links TRBV10-3 to TRBJ2-1, with 7 bases that match TRBD2. The germline V gene encodes CDR1 ENHRY and CDR2 SYGVKD. The CDR3 is made up of 14 amino acids. The V segment lost 2 bases and the J segment 9 bases; nucleotides outside the gene matches: 7.

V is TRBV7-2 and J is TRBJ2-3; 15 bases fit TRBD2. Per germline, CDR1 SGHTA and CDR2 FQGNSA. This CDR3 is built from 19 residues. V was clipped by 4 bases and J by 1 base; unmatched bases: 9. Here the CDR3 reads CASSYPGLAGGGGTDTQYF. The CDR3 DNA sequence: TGTGCCAGCAGCTATCCTGGACTAGCGGGAGGGGGAGGCACAGATACGCAGTATTTT. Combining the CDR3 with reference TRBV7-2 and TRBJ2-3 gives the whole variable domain GAGVSQSPSNKVTEKGKDVELRCDPISGHTALYWYRQSLGQGLEFLIYFQGNSAPDKSGLPSDRFSAERTGGSVSTLTIQRTQQEDSAVYLCASSYPGLAGGGGTDTQYFGPGTRLTVL.

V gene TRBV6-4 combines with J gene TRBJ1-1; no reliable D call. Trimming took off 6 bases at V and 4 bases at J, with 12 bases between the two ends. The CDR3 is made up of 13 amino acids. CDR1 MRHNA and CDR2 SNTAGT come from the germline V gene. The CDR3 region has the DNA TGTGCCAGCAGCCGGGAGTTGGCCACTGAAGCTTTCTTT. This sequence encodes CASSRELATEAFF.

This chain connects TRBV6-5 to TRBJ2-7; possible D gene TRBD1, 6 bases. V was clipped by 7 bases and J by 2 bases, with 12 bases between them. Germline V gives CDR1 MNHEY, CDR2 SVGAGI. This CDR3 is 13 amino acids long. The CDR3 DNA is TGTGCCAGCACCAATACAGGGACCTACGAGCAGTACTTC. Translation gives CASTNTGTYEQYF.

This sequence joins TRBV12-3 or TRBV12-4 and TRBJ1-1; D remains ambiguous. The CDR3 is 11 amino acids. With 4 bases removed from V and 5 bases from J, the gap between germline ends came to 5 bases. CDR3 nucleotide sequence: TGTGCCAGCAGTTCTAGGACTGAAGCTTTCTTT. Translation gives CASSSRTEAFF.